This T cell receptor beta chain was observed in a study of cytomegalovirus exposure and HLA in healthy donors. This clone was detected only once. As yet, its antigen is unknown. This CDR3 is built from 14 residues. V shed 2 bases and J 8 bases; nucleotides not matched to a gene: 7. Looked up from germline, CDR1 is SEHNR and CDR2 is FQNEAQ (reference sequence). Study-level findings and limits: A later analysis linked a missense variant in DCLRE1C to the trimming of TCR beta V and J genes. In a later analysis, HLA-associated beta chains showed higher expansion and lower generation probabilities than comparable chains. Highly shared variants forming one cluster were likely a sequencing artifact. Most TCR sequences were rare, but some public TCRs occurred in many donors.

PCR employed 60 Vbeta and 13 Jbeta primers. The table came from immunoSEQ multiplex PCR; TCRdb's copy has only in-frame clones and leaves some out. Of some 100,000 clones listed, 81% were seen once; the top ten hold 2.2%. This clonotype originated in a woman in her twenties or thirties in good health and CMV-seronegative. The chain combines TRBV7-9 with TRBJ1-2, with 8 bases identical to TRBD1. The sequenced material came from PBMCs. The CDR3 reads CASSLNQGAEGYTF. The CDR3 nucleotides are TGTGCCAGCAGCTTAAACCAGGGGGCGGAGGGCTACACCTTC.